What follows is one T cell receptor (beta chain) and its context. The target antigen is unknown. A much larger clone lies one base from this, so it may be a read error. This sample was included in a study of regulatory T cells in long-lasting Graves disease. iRepertoire HTBI primers and Arm-PCR of CDR3 regions built TCR beta libraries. From the multiplex PCR reads, TCRdb called clonotypes with MiXCR, one entry per CDR3 protein. The sample lists around 400,000 distinct CDR3 sequences; roughly 15% were seen once. The time point denotes: newly diagnosed GD, antithyroid drugs for less than 3 months. Extracted PBMC RNA gave rise to the TCR library. Investigators report Graves' disease was diagnosed under American Thyroid Association guidelines. The CDR3 spans 15 residues. The germline gives CDR1 SEHNR, CDR2 FQNEAQ (reference sequence). Study results and limitations: Segments TRBV28, TRBJ1-2 and TRBJ2-5 showed preferential usage in persistent disease. Results may be inaccurate due to the small sample size. Persistent Graves' patients showed less TCR diversity than newly diagnosed patients showed.

This receptor was taken from a female donor with Graves disease. The chain joins TRBV7-9 to TRBJ1-5; maybe TRBD1 (6 bases). Material: peripheral blood mononuclear cells (PBMCs), obtained at new diagnosis, from a patient treated with antithyroid drugs. The DNA for the CDR3 is TGTGCCAGCAAAAAGGCGGCTGGGGGCAATCAGCCCCGGCATTTT. Translation: CASKKAAGGNQPRHF. Full variable domain (outside the CDR3, taken from reference TRBV7-9 and TRBJ1-5): DTGVSQNPRHKITKRGQNVTFRCDPISEHNRLYWYRQTLGQGPEFLTYFQNEAQLEKSRLLSDRFSAERPKGSFSTLEIQRTEQGDSAMYLCASKKAAGGNQPRHFGDGTRLSIL.